This is a list of T cell receptor beta chains from one sample in a study of Ad26.COV2.S vaccination and SARS-CoV-2 variants. The repertoire was sequenced with immunoSEQ multiplex PCR; TCRdb's copy has only in-frame clones and lacks some. Here the sample spans over 400,000 clones, approximately 92% being singletons. Source: peripheral blood, taken in a trial of Ad26.COV2.S vaccine versus placebo. The receptors were sampled from a person between 18 and 65 years old who received the Ad26.COV2.S COVID-19 vaccine or a placebo. The conserved cysteine and the conserved F or W are not part of the CDR3 here. The order of the fields is D gene, V gene, J gene, CDR3 protein. The D gene is left open where the match is weak.

D: TRBD1
V: TRBV28
J: TRBJ2-5
CDR3: ASSLQGVRETQY

D: NA
V: TRBV4-3
J: TRBJ1-2
CDR3: ASSQVIGGVYDYT

D: NA
V: TRBV18
J: TRBJ2-3
CDR3: ASSPIDSLFTDTQY

D: NA
V: TRBV2
J: TRBJ2-7
CDR3: ASSQITVSYEQY

D: NA
V: TRBV7-2
J: TRBJ2-1
CDR3: ASKKEVSGMDPYNEQF

D: NA
V: TRBV10-2
J: TRBJ1-1
CDR3: ASSPRYSRGNTEAF

D: NA
V: TRBV19
J: TRBJ2-1
CDR3: ASSWGWNEQF

D: NA
V: TRBV12-5
J: TRBJ2-1
CDR3: ASGPLGGILNEQF

D: NA
V: TRBV24-1
J: TRBJ1-2
CDR3: ATSAGESYGYT

D: NA
V: TRBV4-3
J: TRBJ1-4
CDR3: ASSRRVGEKLF

D: NA
V: TRBV19
J: TRBJ2-1
CDR3: TTAADNEQF

D: TRBD1
V: TRBV5-4
J: TRBJ1-6
CDR3: ASSPGQGARYSPLH

D: NA
V: TRBV10-3
J: TRBJ2-7
CDR3: AISAKGQEYEQY

D: TRBD1
V: TRBV19
J: TRBJ2-2
CDR3: ASSLDRGISWTGELF

D: NA
V: TRBV9
J: TRBJ2-7
CDR3: ASSVSGGVFFYEQY

D: NA
V: TRBV6-2/TRBV6-3
J: TRBJ1-6
CDR3: ASSYGVSSPLH

D: TRBD1
V: TRBV7-2
J: TRBJ2-3
CDR3: ASSSQGAGTDTQY

D: NA
V: TRBV7-8
J: TRBJ2-1
CDR3: ASSRLYMRSNEQF

D: NA
V: TRBV19
J: TRBJ1-3
CDR3: ASSIQDSGNTIY

D: NA
V: TRBV7-9
J: TRBJ1-1
CDR3: ASSLAGNTEAF

D: TRBD2
V: TRBV13
J: TRBJ2-1
CDR3: ASSFPSGGAVYNEQF

D: NA
V: TRBV28
J: TRBJ1-2
CDR3: ASSLLRLTERTNYGYT

D: NA
V: TRBV11-3
J: TRBJ2-2
CDR3: ASSLAGTGELF

D: NA
V: TRBV29-1
J: TRBJ1-3
CDR3: SVEDGRGGFGNTIY

D: NA
V: TRBV11-3
J: TRBJ2-7
CDR3: ASSHGRVGEQY

D: TRBD1
V: TRBV2
J: TRBJ2-7
CDR3: ASRDSPSEQY

D: TRBD1
V: TRBV7-2
J: TRBJ1-5
CDR3: ASSQTGDNQPQH

D: NA
V: TRBV4-3
J: TRBJ2-2
CDR3: ASSANQVPGELF

D: NA
V: TRBV19
J: TRBJ1-5
CDR3: ASSIVFGQSGDSNQPQH

D: TRBD1
V: TRBV4-3
J: TRBJ2-7
CDR3: ASSQDRQGIEQY

D: NA
V: TRBV19
J: TRBJ2-7
CDR3: ASSIASPGAYEQY

D: NA
V: TRBV28
J: TRBJ1-3
CDR3: ASRETGSGNTIY

D: TRBD1
V: TRBV25-1
J: TRBJ1-1
CDR3: ASSYRGRTEAF

D: TRBD1
V: TRBV7-8
J: TRBJ1-1
CDR3: ASTLRDSLMNTEAF

D: TRBD1
V: TRBV19
J: TRBJ2-6
CDR3: ASSWTGGQWGLSGANVLT

D: NA
V: TRBV5-1
J: TRBJ1-1
CDR3: ASSSQDPRSTEAF

D: NA
V: TRBV11-2
J: TRBJ2-1
CDR3: ASQVGSYNEQF

D: TRBD2
V: TRBV9
J: TRBJ2-7
CDR3: ASSAGAGSSYEQY

D: NA
V: TRBV4-1
J: TRBJ1-3
CDR3: ASSQDRQGNTIY

D: TRBD1
V: TRBV29-1
J: TRBJ2-3
CDR3: SVAYLDRGTDTQY

D: NA
V: TRBV12-3/TRBV12-4
J: TRBJ2-1
CDR3: ASSLAIGEQF

D: NA
V: TRBV5-6
J: TRBJ2-5
CDR3: ASSLAGETQY

D: TRBD2
V: TRBV19
J: TRBJ2-7
CDR3: ASSREGVFYEQY

D: NA
V: TRBV5-8
J: TRBJ1-3
CDR3: ASSFRRGSGNTIY

D: TRBD1
V: TRBV7-6
J: TRBJ1-1
CDR3: ASSSPDRGLAEAF

D: TRBD1
V: TRBV5-1
J: TRBJ1-6
CDR3: ASSWGDRGSNSPLH

D: NA
V: TRBV27
J: TRBJ2-1
CDR3: ASSLGGANNEQF

D: NA
V: TRBV30
J: TRBJ1-1
CDR3: AWGGSRTEAF

D: TRBD2
V: TRBV9
J: TRBJ2-1
CDR3: ASSVGSGGALEQF

D: TRBD1
V: TRBV7-8
J: TRBJ1-5
CDR3: ASSSWTGSNQPQH

D: TRBD1
V: TRBV10-3
J: TRBJ1-2
CDR3: AISAGQGISFRSNYGYT

D: NA
V: TRBV19
J: TRBJ1-5
CDR3: ASSIGAGMGGGNQPQH

D: NA
V: TRBV3-1/TRBV3-2
J: TRBJ1-2
CDR3: ASSQYGARRGHYGYT

D: TRBD2
V: TRBV4-1
J: TRBJ2-7
CDR3: ASSQEPSGSYEQY

D: NA
V: TRBV6-2/TRBV6-3
J: TRBJ2-7
CDR3: ASSLNAGTPYEQY